This entry describes one T cell receptor (beta chain). Its antigen is not identified. This entry comes from a study of blood T cells in healthy people across ages. Each donor supplied around 9.9 milliliters of peripheral blood. CDR1 is DFQATT and CDR2 is SNEGSKA in the germline V gene (reference sequence). The CDR3 length is 14 residues. Trimming cost V 4 bases and J 0 bases; bases outside gene matches: 5. Whole-study results and caveats: TCR beta diversity, measured per million T cells, fell in a roughly linear way with age.

The second PCR ran roughly 6 to 11 cycles with a sample-barcoded 5' primer and J-beta primers. One entry per CDR3 protein, called by TCRdb with MiXCR from the 5' RACE reads. The profile shows around 400,000 distinct CDR3 sequences, approximately 52% of them singletons. The rearrangement uses TRBV20-1 and TRBJ2-7; TRBD2 matches 8 bases. Input material: blood. The origin of this receptor is a man in his sixties in good health. CDR3: CSAKTGTSSYEQYF. In DNA form, the CDR3 reads TGCAGTGCTAAAACCGGGACTAGCTCCTACGAGCAGTACTTC.